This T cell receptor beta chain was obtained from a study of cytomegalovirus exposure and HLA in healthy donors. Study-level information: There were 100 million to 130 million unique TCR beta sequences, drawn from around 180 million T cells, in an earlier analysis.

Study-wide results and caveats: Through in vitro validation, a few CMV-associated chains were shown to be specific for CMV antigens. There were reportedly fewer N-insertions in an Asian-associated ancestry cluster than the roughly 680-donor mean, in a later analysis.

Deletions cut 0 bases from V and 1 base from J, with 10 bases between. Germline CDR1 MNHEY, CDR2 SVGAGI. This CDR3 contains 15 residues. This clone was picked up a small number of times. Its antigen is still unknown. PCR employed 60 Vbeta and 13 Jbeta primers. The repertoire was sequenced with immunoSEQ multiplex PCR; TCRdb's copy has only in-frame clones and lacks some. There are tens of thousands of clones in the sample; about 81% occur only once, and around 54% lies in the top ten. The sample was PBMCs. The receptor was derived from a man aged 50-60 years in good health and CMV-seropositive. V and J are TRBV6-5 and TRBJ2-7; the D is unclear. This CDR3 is CASSYSAPGSYEQYF. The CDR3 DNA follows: TGTGCCAGCAGTTACTCAGCCCCCGGTTCCTACGAGCAGTACTTC.